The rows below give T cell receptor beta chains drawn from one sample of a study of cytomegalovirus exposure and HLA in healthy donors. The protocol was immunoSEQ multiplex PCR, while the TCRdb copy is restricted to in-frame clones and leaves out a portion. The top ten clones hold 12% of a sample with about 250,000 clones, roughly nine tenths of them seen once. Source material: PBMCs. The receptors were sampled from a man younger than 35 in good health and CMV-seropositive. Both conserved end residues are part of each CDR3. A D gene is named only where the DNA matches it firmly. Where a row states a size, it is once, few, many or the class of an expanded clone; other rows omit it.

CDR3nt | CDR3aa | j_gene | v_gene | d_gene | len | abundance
TGTGCCAGCAGTTATGGACTAGCGTATATGCAAGAGACCCAGTACTTC | CASSYGLAYMQETQYF | TRBJ2-5 | TRBV28 | TRBD2 | 16 | once
TGTGCCAGCGACCGGGACTCACAAGAGACCCAGTACTTC | CASDRDSQETQYF | TRBJ2-5 | TRBV6-1 | NA | 13 | once
TGTGCCAGCAGTTCCGCCCGGGACAGGGTTTCGACTAATGAAAAACTGTTTTTT | CASSSARDRVSTNEKLFF | TRBJ1-4 | TRBV6-7 | TRBD1 | 18 | NA
TGTGCCAGCAGCTTATTCGATGACAATCAGCCCCAGCATTTT | CASSLFDDNQPQHF | TRBJ1-5 | TRBV7-9 | NA | 14 | NA
TGTGCCAGCAGTTCGGTCCTCTACGAGCAGTACTTC | CASSSVLYEQYF | TRBJ2-7 | TRBV27 | NA | 12 | NA
TGTGCCAGCAGCTTGGAGGGACTACCCCAAGAGACCCAGTACTTC | CASSLEGLPQETQYF | TRBJ2-5 | TRBV7-7 | TRBD2 | 15 | NA
TGTGCCAGCAGTACGATAGGCACAGATACGCAGTATTTT | CASSTIGTDTQYF | TRBJ2-3 | TRBV27 | NA | 13 | NA
TGTGCCAGCAGTGAAGGGGGGGACAGTGAGTGGGAAGGCTACACCTTC | CASSEGGDSEWEGYTF | TRBJ1-2 | TRBV6-1 | TRBD1 | 16 | once
TGTGCCAGCAGCTTACAGGCCGCAGCTAACTATGGCTACACCTTC | CASSLQAAANYGYTF | TRBJ1-2 | TRBV7-9 | NA | 15 | few
TGCGCCAGCACCCACGGAGCAGCGGTACAATACAATGAGCAGTTCTTC | CASTHGAAVQYNEQFF | TRBJ2-1 | TRBV4-1 | NA | 16 | NA
TGTGCCAGCAATTCGGCTCTGACCTACAATGAGCAGTTCTTC | CASNSALTYNEQFF | TRBJ2-1 | TRBV2 | NA | 14 | NA
TGCGCCAGCAGCGAGACGGTAGCCTACGAGCAGTACTTC | CASSETVAYEQYF | TRBJ2-7 | TRBV4-1 | NA | 13 | NA
TGTGCCAGCAGCTCGACTCCCTACGAGCAGTACTTC | CASSSTPYEQYF | TRBJ2-7 | TRBV5-4 | NA | 12 | NA
TGTGCCAGTAGTCCGGACCATAGCAATCAGCCCCAGCATTTT | CASSPDHSNQPQHF | TRBJ1-5 | TRBV19 | NA | 14 | few
TGTGCCAGCTCACCACTCGGCGACCCGACTCCCTACGAGCAGTACTTC | CASSPLGDPTPYEQYF | TRBJ2-7 | TRBV18 | NA | 16 | NA
TGTGCCAGCAGTCCTAACCTGGACACGAACACTGAAGCTTTCTTT | CASSPNLDTNTEAFF | TRBJ1-1 | TRBV2 | NA | 15 | NA
TGTGCCAGCAGCTTAAATAGGACAGGGGGGAACCAGCCCCAGCATTTT | CASSLNRTGGNQPQHF | TRBJ1-5 | TRBV7-3 | TRBD1 | 16 | NA
TGTGCCAGCAGCGTAGACGGACAGGTGAGGGTCTACGAGCAGTACTTC | CASSVDGQVRVYEQYF | TRBJ2-7 | TRBV9 | TRBD1 | 16 | NA
TGCGCCAGCAGCCAAGCCCCGGCTTCGGGCAATCAGCCCCAGCATTTT | CASSQAPASGNQPQHF | TRBJ1-5 | TRBV4-1 | NA | 16 | NA
TGTGCCAGTAGTATAGCGGGAGGGTCATACGAGCAGTACTTC | CASSIAGGSYEQYF | TRBJ2-7 | TRBV19 | TRBD2 | 14 | NA